This T cell receptor (beta chain) originates from a study of Ad26.COV2.S vaccination and SARS-CoV-2 variants. Trimming took off 2 bases at V and 9 bases at J, with 9 bases between the two ends. The CDR3 extends over 12 amino acids. Germline V gene data show CDR1 as SGHTA and CDR2 as FQGNSA. To note about this clone: The target antigen is unknown.

Treatment described: roughly 18 received Ad26.COV2.S at low or high dose, single or two shots; about 5 received placebo; per-sample allocation not given. Collection of samples fell on day 63 after the first vaccine or placebo injection. Clones were sequenced by immunoSEQ multiplex PCR, and TCRdb holds only the in-frame ones, with some missing. Among approximately 480,000 clones listed, around 88% were seen once. Findings and caveats of the study: Using TCR breadth and depth analyses may have led to underestimated total T cell responses. Reportedly, after vaccination the spike-specific CD8+ and CD4+ T cell responses displayed substantial breadth. Participants given vaccine showed non-spike TCR breadth similar to that of placebo recipients.

The source material was peripheral blood, sampled in a trial of Ad26.COV2.S vaccine versus placebo. The genes are TRBV7-2 and TRBJ2-3; no reliable D call. The receptor was derived from a person aged 18-65 years who received the Ad26.COV2.S COVID-19 vaccine or a placebo. The CDR3 protein is CASSLRLRTQYF. The CDR3, as DNA: TGTGCCAGCAGCTTAAGACTTAGGACGCAGTATTTT.